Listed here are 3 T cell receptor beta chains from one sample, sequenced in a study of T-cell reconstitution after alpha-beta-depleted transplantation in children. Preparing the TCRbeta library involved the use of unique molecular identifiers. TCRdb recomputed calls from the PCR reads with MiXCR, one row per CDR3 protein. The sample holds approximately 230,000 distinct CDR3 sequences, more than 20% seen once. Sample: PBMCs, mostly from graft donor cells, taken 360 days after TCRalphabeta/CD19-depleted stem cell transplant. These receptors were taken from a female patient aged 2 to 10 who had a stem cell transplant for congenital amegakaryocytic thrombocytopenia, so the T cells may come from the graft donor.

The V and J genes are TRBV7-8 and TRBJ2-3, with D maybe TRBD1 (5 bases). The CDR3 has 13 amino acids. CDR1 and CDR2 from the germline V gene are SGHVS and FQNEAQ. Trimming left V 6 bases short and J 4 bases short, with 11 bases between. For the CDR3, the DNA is TGTGCCAGCAGGCAAATAGGGGCAGATACGCAGTATTTT. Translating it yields CASRQIGADTQYF.

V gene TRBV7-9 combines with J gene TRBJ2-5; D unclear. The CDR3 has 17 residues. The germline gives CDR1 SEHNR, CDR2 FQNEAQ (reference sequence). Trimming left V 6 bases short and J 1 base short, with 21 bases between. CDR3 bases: TGTGCCAGCAGACCGGCCCGGATCGGGTTAGTCCAAGAGACCCAGTACTTC. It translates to CASRPARIGLVQETQYF.

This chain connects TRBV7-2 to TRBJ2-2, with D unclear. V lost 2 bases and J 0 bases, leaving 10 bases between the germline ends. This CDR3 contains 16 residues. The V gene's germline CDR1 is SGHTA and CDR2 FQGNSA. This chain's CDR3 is CASSLFLSTNTGELFF. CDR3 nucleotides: TGTGCCAGCAGCTTATTCTTGTCGACGAACACCGGGGAGCTGTTTTTT.